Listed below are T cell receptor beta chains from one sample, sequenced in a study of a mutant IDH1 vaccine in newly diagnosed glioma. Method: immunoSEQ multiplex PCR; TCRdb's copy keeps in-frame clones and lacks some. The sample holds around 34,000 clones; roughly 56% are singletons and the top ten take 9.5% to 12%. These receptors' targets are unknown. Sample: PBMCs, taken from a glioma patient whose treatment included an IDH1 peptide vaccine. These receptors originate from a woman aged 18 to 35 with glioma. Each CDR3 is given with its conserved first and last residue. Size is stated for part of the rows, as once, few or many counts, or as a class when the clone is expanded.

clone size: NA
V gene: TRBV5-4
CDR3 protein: CASSLEGGGRYGYTF

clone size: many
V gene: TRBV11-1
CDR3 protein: CASSLGKTYGYTF

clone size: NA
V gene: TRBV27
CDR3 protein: CASSLYRGGDEQYF

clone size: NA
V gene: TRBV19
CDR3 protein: CASSISGPETQYF

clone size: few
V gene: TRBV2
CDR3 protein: CASKRQGSSMNTEAFF

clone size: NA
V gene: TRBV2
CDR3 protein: CASSEALAGLYEQYF

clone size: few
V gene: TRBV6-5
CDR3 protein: CASSLGGSLNTEAFF

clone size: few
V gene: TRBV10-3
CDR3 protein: CAISESVLSGYTF

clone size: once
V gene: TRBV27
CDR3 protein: CASSYLGGTEAFF

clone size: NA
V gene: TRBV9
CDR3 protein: CASSVDPASGSSTDTQYF

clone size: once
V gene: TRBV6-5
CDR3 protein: CASSYSLAGGLNEQFF

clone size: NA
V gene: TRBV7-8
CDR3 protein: CASSLVGLNQPQHF